Listed here are 27 T cell receptor beta chains from one sample, sequenced in a study of T cells expressing NK-cell markers. Each CDR3 protein gets one entry in TCRdb, which reprocessed the 5' RACE reads and gives no DNA. Its table records some 500,000 distinct CDR3 sequences. Sequences were obtained from blood T cells: a sorted CD56 or NKG2C T cell subset, CD4+ or CD8+ T cells, or bulk PBMC T cells (not recorded which). Receptor source: a woman aged 50 to 65 in good health.

The chain recombines TRBV5-1 with TRBJ2-7; TCRdb returns TRBD1, unconfirmable since there is no DNA. The germline CDR1 and CDR2 sequences are SGHRS and YFSETQ. The CDR3 has 14 amino acids. CDR3 loop: CASSFQGRGYEQYF.

This rearrangement joins TRBV9 to TRBJ2-1; TCRdb indicates TRBD2, and absent DNA this call remains unverified. CDR1 is SGDLS, CDR2 YYNGEE, per germline. This CDR3 contains 15 residues. The CDR3 sequence: CASSPHAGLAVEQFF.

V usage is TRBV5-1 and J usage is TRBJ2-1; TCRdb's D gene call, TRBD1, goes unchecked for lack of DNA. The CDR3 loop spans 19 amino acids. The germline V gene encodes CDR1 SGHRS and CDR2 YFSETQ. CDR3 loop: CASSLIRDRGQRKDNEQFF.

The chain links TRBV5-1 to TRBJ2-1; the TRBD1 assignment by TCRdb is unverifiable without DNA. Germline V gene lookup returns CDR1 SGHRS and CDR2 YFSETQ. This CDR3 has 16 amino acids. CDR3 residues: CASSPKAKQAYNEQFF.

V usage is TRBV29-1 and J usage is TRBJ2-7. Germline assignment: CDR1 SQVTM and CDR2 ANQGSEA. This CDR3 is 11 amino acids long. CDR3 in amino acids: CSVADSYEQYF.

This chain connects TRBV20-1 to TRBJ2-3; without DNA, the TCRdb call of TRBD1 cannot be checked. The germline CDR1 and CDR2 sequences are DFQATT and SNEGSKA (reference sequence). The CDR3 has 14 residues. The CDR3: CSADLGGRFDTQYF.

The gene calls are TRBV7-2 and TRBJ2-4. The CDR3 is 14 amino acids. CDR1 and CDR2 (germline): SGHTA, FQGNSA. The CDR3: CASGLAGAKNIQYF.

The rearrangement joins TRBV5-1 to TRBJ2-7; TCRdb reports TRBD1, a call that lacks DNA to check it against. CDR1 is SGHRS, CDR2 YFSETQ, per germline. The CDR3 runs 16 residues. CDR3: CASSLGVGTGRYEQYF.

The genes are TRBV7-9 and TRBJ2-1; TCRdb reports TRBD2, a call that lacks DNA to check it against. Germline-derived CDR1 and CDR2 are SEHNR and FQNEAQ (reference sequence). The CDR3 loop spans 17 amino acids. The CDR3 here is CASSPPTSGRLGYEQFF.

The chain recombines TRBV20-1 with TRBJ1-5; TCRdb's assignment of TRBD1 cannot be checked, as there is no DNA. The CDR3 has 14 residues. Germline-derived CDR1 and CDR2 are DFQATT and SNEGSKA (reference sequence). The CDR3 loop is CSAVKDSLYQPQHF.

The gene calls are TRBV7-2 and TRBJ1-2; as DNA is missing, the TRBD1 call by TCRdb cannot be tested. CDR1 is SGHTA and CDR2 is FQGNSA in the germline V gene. This CDR3 is built from 13 residues. The CDR3 spells CASTMTGVYGYTF.

The chain couples TRBV7-2 to TRBJ2-3; TCRdb outputs TRBD1, but without DNA this stays unchecked. Germline assignment: CDR1 SGHTA and CDR2 FQGNSA. This CDR3 comprises 14 residues. The CDR3 region is CASSPGHFTDTQYF.

The chain is built from TRBV9 and TRBJ1-3. The CDR3 has 13 residues. Germline V gives CDR1 SGDLS, CDR2 YYNGEE. CDR3: CASSVQEGNTIYF.

This chain links TRBV9 with TRBJ2-6. Germline loops: CDR1 SGDLS, CDR2 YYNGEE. This CDR3 is built from 16 residues. CDR3: CASSVETGSGANVLTF.

The V and J genes are TRBV20-1 and TRBJ2-1; with no DNA, the TCRdb D assignment of TRBD2 cannot be verified. This CDR3 region has 16 residues. CDR1 is DFQATT and CDR2 is SNEGSKA in the germline V gene (reference sequence). The CDR3 sequence is CSARSETSIPYNEQFF.

The chain recombines TRBV27 with TRBJ2-4. CDR3 size: 11 residues. Looked up from germline, CDR1 is MNHEY and CDR2 is SMNVEV (reference sequence). CDR3 loop: CASSRENIQYF.

This rearrangement joins TRBV11-2 to TRBJ2-1; TCRdb calls TRBD1, which cannot be checked without DNA. CDR3 length: 15 amino acids. From germline, CDR1 is SGHAT and CDR2 FQNNGV. The CDR3 loop reads CASRPSRGQGNEQFF. Looking up the rest from reference TRBV11-2 and TRBJ2-1 gives the full variable domain: EAGVAQSPRYKIIEKRQSVAFWCNPISGHATLYWYQQILGQGPKLLIQFQNNGVVDDSQLPKDRFSAERLKGVDSTLKIQPAKLEDSAVYLCASRPSRGQGNEQFFGPGTRLTVL.

V is TRBV2 and J is TRBJ1-2. The CDR3 sequence is 12 residues long. The germline V gene has CDR1 SNHLY and CDR2 FYNNEI. The CDR3 protein is CASSIQNYGYTF.

Here the CDR3 reads CSARDGRGTYEQYF. The V and J genes are TRBV20-1 and TRBJ2-7; there is no DNA to check the TCRdb D call of TRBD2. The CDR3 contains 14 residues. CDR1 DFQATT and CDR2 SNEGSKA come from the germline V gene (reference sequence).

CDR3 residues: CSARDRQVRNEQFF. V and J are TRBV20-1 and TRBJ2-1; TCRdb's D call, TRBD1, is unchecked because there is no DNA. The CDR3 is 14 residues long. Germline lookup yields CDR1 DFQATT and CDR2 SNEGSKA (reference sequence).

The chain employs TRBV24-1 and TRBJ2-1; TCRdb lists TRBD1, though no DNA is available to test this call. Looked up from germline, CDR1 is KGHDR and CDR2 is SFDVKD. This CDR3 comprises 13 residues. This CDR3 is CATSRRSGDEQFF.

CDR3 loop: CATSRDLWEGGRETQYF. The rearrangement links TRBV15 to TRBJ2-5; TCRdb's D call, TRBD2, is unchecked because there is no DNA. The CDR3 covers 17 residues. Germline CDR1 and CDR2: LNHNV and YYDKDF (reference sequence).

CDR3 in amino acids: CASSLAGSNGITDTQYF. The genes are TRBV11-2 and TRBJ2-3; the D call from TCRdb, TRBD1, cannot be confirmed without DNA. In germline, CDR1 is SGHAT, CDR2 FQNNGV. The CDR3 length is 17 residues. The full variable domain, its missing parts supplied by reference TRBV11-2 and TRBJ2-3, is EAGVAQSPRYKIIEKRQSVAFWCNPISGHATLYWYQQILGQGPKLLIQFQNNGVVDDSQLPKDRFSAERLKGVDSTLKIQPAKLEDSAVYLCASSLAGSNGITDTQYFGPGTRLTVL.

This sequence joins TRBV9 and TRBJ2-7; TCRdb names TRBD1, which stays unverified in the absence of DNA. CDR3 size: 14 residues. Germline V lookup: CDR1 SGDLS, CDR2 YYNGEE. CDR3 in amino acids: CASSVGTDPYEQYF. Looking up the rest from reference TRBV9 and TRBJ2-7 gives the full variable domain: DSGVTQTPKHLITATGQRVTLRCSPRSGDLSVYWYQQSLDQGLQFLIQYYNGEERAKGNILERFSAQQFPDLHSELNLSSLELGDSALYFCASSVGTDPYEQYFGPGTRLTVT.

The CDR3 loop is CSVPDGEKLFF. The V gene is TRBV20-1, the J gene TRBJ1-4; absent DNA, TCRdb's TRBD1 call cannot be checked. Germline loops: CDR1 DFQATT, CDR2 SNEGSKA (reference sequence). This CDR3 has 11 residues.

V is TRBV19 and J is TRBJ1-6; the TCRdb D gene call, TRBD1, has no DNA to confirm it. CDR3 length: 15 residues. Germline V CDR1 and CDR2: LNHDA, SQIVND (reference sequence). CDR3 residues: CASSIWAGKNSPLHF.

V is TRBV2 and J is TRBJ1-1. CDR1 SNHLY and CDR2 FYNNEI come from the germline V gene. CDR3 length: 13 residues. The CDR3 spells CASSVLKVTEAFF.